Shown below are 22 T cell receptor beta chains from a single sample sequenced in a study of blood T cell repertoires in COVID-19. Libraries were prepared by immunoSEQ multiplex PCR; TCRdb keeps only in-frame clonotypes and omits some of them. The sample shows around 450,000 clones, roughly nine tenths of them seen only once. Sequenced material: PBMCs or T cells enriched from blood (not recorded which). Receptor source: a woman younger than 30 with acute COVID-19.

The rearrangement joins TRBV27 to TRBJ2-1; TRBD2 aligns across 8 bases. The CDR3 covers 15 residues. Looked up from germline, CDR1 is MNHEY and CDR2 is SMNVEV (reference sequence). With V trimmed by 9 bases and J by 0 bases, 7 bases remained unmatched. The CDR3 DNA is TGTGCCAGTCATTCAAGCGGGAGCTCCTACAATGAGCAGTTCTTC. This sequence encodes CASHSSGSSYNEQFF.

The chain has TRBV7-2 and TRBJ1-1; D may be TRBD1 (6 bases). The germline V gene encodes CDR1 SGHTA and CDR2 FQGNSA. V lost 5 bases, J lost 4 bases, and 11 bases lay in between. CDR3 length: 13 residues. The DNA for the CDR3 is TGTGCCAGCAGCGCCACAGGGTTCACTGAAGCTTTCTTT. Translated, it gives CASSATGFTEAFF.

The count of this clone is one. The chain combines TRBV5-1 with TRBJ2-7, with TRBD2 matching over 9 bases. This CDR3 is 16 amino acids long. The germline CDR1 and CDR2 sequences are SGHRS and YFSETQ. With V trimmed by 4 bases and J by 2 bases, 10 bases remained unmatched. CDR3 DNA: TGCGCCAGCAGCCAATACAGAGCGGGGGGTCCCTACGAGCAGTACTTC. Translation: CASSQYRAGGPYEQYF. Full variable domain (rest looked up from reference TRBV5-1 and TRBJ2-7): KAGVTQTPRYLIKTRGQQVTLSCSPISGHRSVSWYQQTPGQGLQFLFEYFSETQRNKGNFPGRFSGRQFSNSRSEMNVSTLELGDSALYLCASSQYRAGGPYEQYFGPGTRLTVT.

In the case of this clone: The junction and the germline gene differ at one end; a read error may be behind it. The rearrangement uses TRBV27 and TRBJ1-2, with D possibly TRBD1 on 5 matching bases. This CDR3 region has 12 residues. Per the germline V gene, CDR1 is MNHEY and CDR2 is SMNVEV (reference sequence). CDR3 coding DNA: TGTGCCGGCAGGGCGGGCGGGGGTGGCTACACCTTC. Translation gives CAGRAGGGGYTF.

The chain joins TRBV7-3 to TRBJ2-3, with D possibly matching TRBD2 (5 bases). V lost 2 bases to trimming and J lost 6 bases, with 21 bases between them. The CDR3 runs 17 residues. Germline V lookup: CDR1 SGHTA, CDR2 FQGTGA. The CDR3, as DNA: TGTGCCAGCAGCTTACACGCCGGGTATTCGGTAGCGGATACGCAGTATTTT. Protein: CASSLHAGYSVADTQYF. Supplemented by reference TRBV7-3 and TRBJ2-3, the full variable domain reads GAGVSQTPSNKVTEKGKYVELRCDPISGHTALYWYRQSLGQGPEFLIYFQGTGAADDSGLPNDRFFAVRPEGSVSTLKIQRTERGDSAVYLCASSLHAGYSVADTQYFGPGTRLTVL.

This chain joins TRBV2 and TRBJ1-4; perhaps TRBD1 as D (5 bases). Germline V gene data show CDR1 as SNHLY and CDR2 as FYNNEI. V lost 3 bases, J lost 6 bases, and 11 bases lay in between. The CDR3 loop spans 14 amino acids. For the CDR3, the DNA is TGTGCCAGCAGTGATTTCCTAGGGGATGAAAAACTGTTTTTT. Its translation is CASSDFLGDEKLFF.

This chain links TRBV7-2 with TRBJ2-5; 7 positions agree with TRBD2. The trim removed 5 bases at V and 5 bases at J, leaving 8 bases unmatched. The CDR3 runs 14 residues. The germline gives CDR1 SGHTA, CDR2 FQGNSA. The CDR3 reads CASSSLAGRETQYF. The DNA for the CDR3 is TGTGCCAGCAGCAGCCTCGCCGGGAGGGAGACCCAGTACTTC.

This clone appeared a few times. The chain uses TRBV5-6 and TRBJ1-6; 9 bases fit TRBD1. Trimming removed 4 bases from V and 7 bases from J; junction bases left unmatched: 3. CDR1 is SGHDT and CDR2 is YYEEEE in the germline V gene. CDR3 length: 14 amino acids. This CDR3 reads CASSPGTGNSPLHF. The CDR3 nucleotides are TGTGCCAGCAGCCCCGGGACAGGGAATTCACCCCTCCACTTT.

The rearrangement uses TRBV14 and TRBJ1-2; TRBD1 matches at 8 bases. Germline trimming cut 2 bases from V and 6 bases from J; bases unmatched to any gene: 8. Looked up from germline, CDR1 is SGHDN and CDR2 is FVKESK. This CDR3 contains 15 residues. The CDR3 DNA reads TGTGCCAGCAGCCAACTAGACAGGGGAAGCGATGGCTACACCTTC. It yields the protein CASSQLDRGSDGYTF.

The chain carries TRBV5-8 and TRBJ1-3; D call uncertain. Trimming took 0 bases from V and 2 from J, leaving 9 bases between them. The CDR3 is made up of 15 amino acids. CDR1 SGHTS and CDR2 YDEGEE come from the germline V gene. The CDR3 region has the DNA TGTGCCAGCAGCTTGGCCAGACGGGCTGGAAACACCATATATTTT. Residues: CASSLARRAGNTIYF. Drawing the rest from reference TRBV5-8 and TRBJ1-3, the complete variable domain is EAGVTQSPTHLIKTRGQQATLRCSPISGHTSVYWYQQALGLGLQFLLWYDEGEERNRGNFPPRFSGRQFPNYSSELNVNALELEDSALYLCASSLARRAGNTIYFGEGSWLTVV.

V usage is TRBV19 and J usage is TRBJ2-1; 9 nucleotides line up with TRBD2. V was clipped by 7 bases and J by 6 bases; unmatched bases: 10. The germline V gene encodes CDR1 LNHDA and CDR2 SQIVND (reference sequence). The CDR3 runs to 15 residues. The CDR3 loop reads CASKWKSGGINEQFF. In DNA form, the CDR3 reads TGTGCCAGTAAATGGAAGAGCGGGGGGATCAATGAGCAGTTCTTC.

This clone was seen just once. The genes are TRBV29-1 and TRBJ2-1, with 9 positions matching TRBD2. In germline, CDR1 is SQVTM, CDR2 ANQGSEA. Germline trimming cut 4 bases from V and 14 bases from J; bases unmatched to any gene: 3. This CDR3 is built from 10 residues. The CDR3 sequence is CSVVSGSKFF. In DNA, the CDR3 is TGCAGCGTTGTTAGCGGGAGTAAGTTCTTC.

The chain carries TRBV28 and TRBJ2-3, with TRBD1 matching 7 bases. CDR1 is MDHEN and CDR2 is SYDVKM in the germline V gene. With 5 bases clipped from V and 6 bases from J, the junction kept 5 bases outside the gene matches. The CDR3 spans 13 residues. The CDR3 sequence: CASSLYRGDTQYF. CDR3 bases: TGTGCCAGCAGTCTCTACAGGGGTGATACGCAGTATTTT. Complete variable domain (other parts from reference TRBV28 and TRBJ2-3): DVKVTQSSRYLVKRTGEKVFLECVQDMDHENMFWYRQDPGLGLRLIYFSYDVKMKEKGDIPEGYSVSREKKERFSLILESASTNQTSMYLCASSLYRGDTQYFGPGTRLTVL.

The V and J genes are TRBV20-1 and TRBJ2-4; D remains ambiguous. In germline, CDR1 is DFQATT, CDR2 SNEGSKA (reference sequence). V lost 3 bases and J 4 bases, leaving 13 bases between the germline ends. CDR3 length: 14 amino acids. CDR3 sequence reads: CSASKFIRKNIQYF. In DNA, the CDR3 is TGCAGTGCTAGTAAATTCATACGGAAAAACATTCAGTACTTC.

Notes on this clone: Distinct nucleotide sequences in the sample also encode this CDR3. V is TRBV19 and J is TRBJ1-5; D gene uncertain. With 4 bases removed from V and 2 bases from J, the gap between germline ends came to 9 bases. CDR1 LNHDA and CDR2 SQIVND come from the germline V gene (reference sequence). The CDR3 totals 14 residues. The CDR3 nucleotides are TGTGCCAGTAGTACTGGGCAGGGCAATCAGCCCCAGCATTTT. Translated: CASSTGQGNQPQHF.

The chain combines TRBV7-2 with TRBJ2-5; D gene uncertain. Germline assignment: CDR1 SGHTA and CDR2 FQGNSA. The CDR3 spans 13 residues. Trimming took off 3 bases at V and 4 bases at J, with 9 bases between the two ends. The CDR3 coding sequence is TGTGCCAGCAGCTTCATCGGTAGAGAGACCCAGTACTTC. As protein: CASSFIGRETQYF.

As DNA, the CDR3 is TGTGCCTGGCGTTCTAAGAGCTCCTATAATTCACCCCTCCACTTT. Protein product: CAWRSKSSYNSPLHF. The V call is TRBV30, the J call TRBJ1-6; D gene ambiguous. The V and J ends lost 5 bases and 0 bases respectively, with 11 bases between them. This CDR3 comprises 15 residues. Looked up from germline, CDR1 is GTSNPN and CDR2 is SVGIG (reference sequence).

This sequence joins TRBV6-5 and TRBJ1-1; 7 bases map to TRBD1. The CDR3 length is 15 residues. V was pared by 6 bases and J by 10 bases, with 17 bases of the junction left unmatched. The germline gives CDR1 MNHEY, CDR2 SVGAGI. CDR3 sequence reads: CASSYTPGTVGAAFF. The CDR3 DNA reads TGTGCCAGCAGCTACACCCCCGGGACAGTGGGAGCAGCTTTCTTT.

This chain connects TRBV6-4 to TRBJ1-5; 10 positions agree with TRBD1. Per germline, CDR1 MRHNA and CDR2 SNTAGT. V lost 5 bases to trimming and J lost 6 bases; unmatched junction nucleotides: 7. CDR3 length equals 15 residues. The CDR3 region is CASSPGTGESQPQHF. The DNA of the CDR3 is TGTGCCAGCAGTCCCGGGACAGGGGAGAGTCAGCCCCAGCATTTT.

The rearrangement joins TRBV4-3 to TRBJ1-3, with 8 bases aligning to TRBD1. V was pared by 4 bases and J by 0 bases, with 2 bases of the junction left unmatched. Germline CDR1 is LGHNA and CDR2 is YSLEER. This CDR3 is 15 amino acids long. CDR3 in amino acids: CASSPTGGSGNTIYF. CDR3 sequence (DNA): TGCGCCAGCAGCCCTACAGGGGGCTCTGGAAACACCATATATTTT.

The V call is TRBV10-2, the J call TRBJ2-3; D ambiguous. Germline CDR1 reads WSHSY; CDR2 reads SAAADI. The CDR3 is made up of 14 amino acids. V was shortened by 4 bases and J by 0 bases, with 8 bases between the two germline ends. CDR3 in DNA: TGCGCCAGCAGTGCTGTCCGTAGCACAGATACGCAGTATTTT. As protein: CASSAVRSTDTQYF.

The gene calls are TRBV7-6 and TRBJ2-7; possible D gene TRBD2, 7 bases. Germline CDR1 and CDR2: SGHVS and FNYEAQ. V lost 3 bases and J 3 bases, leaving 18 bases between the germline ends. CDR3 length equals 16 residues. The CDR3 spells CASSFPLGGDNYEQYF. CDR3 nucleotide sequence: TGTGCCAGCAGCTTCCCCTTGGGAGGGGACAACTACGAGCAGTACTTC.